This T cell receptor beta chain came from a study of cytomegalovirus exposure and HLA in healthy donors (dated by TCRdb to about 2017). Regarding the study in general: The 700 or so repertoires of the first cohort and the roughly 110 validation repertoires were produced on the same platform, according to a later analysis. The aim of the study was to test whether cataloging public T cell receptors could identify signatures of past pathogen exposure. A separate validation cohort of approximately 120 different subjects was used in addition to the approximately 640-subject first cohort. To predict cytomegalovirus infection status, the study combined high-throughput TCR immunosequencing, statistical association of individual TCRs with disease status, and machine learning. General conclusions and limits of the study: Of the cluster scores, approximately 94% were above 0 in a later analysis, which found that TCRs clustered in the first cohort also tended to co-occur in the roughly 130 validation repertoires. In the study, 150 to 200 TCR beta chains were listed as associated with cytomegalovirus. The classifier was reported to diagnose cytomegalovirus status with high specificity and sensitivity in both the original and validation cohorts. A later analysis lacked HLA typing for the validation cohort, so it scored co-occurrence in that cohort across all 110 or so repertoires. A few of the identified cytomegalovirus-associated TCR beta chains were confirmed in vitro to be specific for cytomegalovirus antigens. The authors suggested that the approach could potentially be extended to other disease states and immunological phenotypes. Most TCR sequences were observed very rarely across donors, whereas some public TCRs were present in many individuals.

The library was generated by the immunoSEQ multiplex PCR assay. The original pipeline was this. A statistical classification framework was built to diagnose cytomegalovirus status from the catalog of TCR beta chain sequences. Here the immuneACCESS table is served through TCRdb, limited to in-frame sequences with V and J called. Missing clones are a known gap in these copies; in checked studies unresolved V genes cover under half, and the rest lacks a known reason. D and trimming come from the DNA, and the V and J calls and clone size come from that table. The sample profile shows roughly 150,000 clones; 94% of them were found once. Of the sample, about 1.7% falls within the top ten clones. The CDR3 spans 15 residues, from the cysteine through the phenylalanine. Of all the DNA, just the CDR3 is kept, 45 bases in frame from base 1. V is pruned by 6 bases and J by 5 bases, leaving 9 bases of the junction without a gene match. The germline V gene (reference sequence) specifies MNHEY as CDR1 and SMNVEV as CDR2.

Notes on this clone: There is no known antigen for this receptor. No base qualities exist here, and no much larger clone lies one base off it.

Donors formed part of the validation cohort, which comprised 120 subjects and was distinct from the first cohort of under 800 subjects. This TCR was sampled from a man younger than 35 in good health and CMV-seropositive. The sequence joins TRBV27 to TRBJ2-7, with 11 bases matching TRBD2. Source material: PBMCs. The sequenced DNA: TGTGCCAGCAGGACACTACTAGCGGGAGTCAACGAGCAGTACTTC. Its protein product is CASRTLLAGVNEQYF.